This TCR beta chain was identified in a study of shared clonotypes between healthy human individuals. Overall study: Per donor, three plates held CD4 naive cells, three held CD4 memory, two held CD8 naive and one held CD8 memory.

Looked up from germline, CDR1 is SGHRS and CDR2 is YFSETQ. V was clipped by 4 bases and J by 3 bases, with 13 bases between them. CDR3 length: 14 residues. Assay used: immunoSEQ multiplex PCR; TCRdb lists only in-frame clones, some missing. The repertoire holds fewer than 3 million clones, with roughly 92% as singletons. General observations from the study: Naive CD4 clonotypes were shared across a handful of donors at around 5.4%. The represented genetic and exposure-history diversity was limited by the small number of donors.

On this clone: Its antigen remains unidentified. The sample holds other DNA sequences that translate to the same CDR3.

CD45RA-negative memory and CD45RA+ naive subsets were split from the CD4+ cells. The source is a young man in good health. Some clones in this sample may be carry-over from other donors' samples. The chain has TRBV5-1 and TRBJ2-5, with a possible D match to TRBD2 (6 bases). The sample comprised naive CD4+ T cells from PBMCs. The subset denotes: CD45RA+ positively selected. CDR3 in DNA: TGCGCCAGCAGCCCAGTAGGCGGGGAAGAGACCCAGTACTTC. It is translated as CASSPVGGEETQYF.